Each of the 9 T cell receptor beta chains below was sequenced from the same sample in a study of shared clonotypes between healthy human individuals. CD45RO-negative, CCR7-selected cells formed the naive CD8 fraction, which excluded terminally differentiated effector memory CD45RA+ cells. Profiling relied on immunoSEQ multiplex PCR, and the TCRdb table lists in-frame clones only, not all of them. The sample has roughly 850,000 clones, 95% to 97% seen once. Sequencing input: naive CD8+ T cells sorted from blood. All receptors derive from a man aged 30 to 45 in good health.

The V and J genes are TRBV7-9 and TRBJ2-7, with 8 nucleotides matching TRBD2. The CDR3 consists of 16 residues. V was pared by 5 bases and J by 4 bases, with 13 bases of the junction left unmatched. CDR1 SEHNR and CDR2 FQNEAQ come from the germline V gene (reference sequence). CDR3 region: CASSPSSGTQYYEQYF. The CDR3 nucleotides read TGTGCCAGCAGCCCCAGTAGCGGGACTCAATATTACGAGCAGTACTTC.

This clone appeared once. The rearrangement links TRBV28 to TRBJ2-3, with a possible D match to TRBD2 (6 bases). Per the germline V gene, CDR1 is MDHEN and CDR2 is SYDVKM. The CDR3 runs to 16 residues. V lost 1 base, J lost 3 bases, and 14 bases lay in between. CDR3 sequence reads: CASSLSPEEGTDTQYF. As DNA, the CDR3 is TGTGCCAGCAGTTTATCCCCGGAGGAGGGAACAGATACGCAGTATTTT.

This clone was detected once. Different DNA sequences within this sample yield the same CDR3. The chain is built from TRBV7-6 and TRBJ2-3; D call uncertain. Trimming took 2 bases from V and 0 from J, leaving 6 bases between them. This CDR3 contains 14 residues. CDR1 and CDR2 from the germline V gene are SGHVS and FNYEAQ. CDR3 bases: TGTGCCAGCAGCTTACTGGGGAGCACAGATACGCAGTATTTT. Its translation is CASSLLGSTDTQYF.

About this clone itself: Other DNA sequences in this specimen translate into the identical CDR3. This sequence joins TRBV29-1 and TRBJ2-3; D perhaps matches TRBD2 (5 bases). V was pared by 4 bases and J by 0 bases, with 8 bases between. Germline CDR1 and CDR2: SQVTM and ANQGSEA. This CDR3 is 13 amino acids long. CDR3 amino acids: CSVVRTSTDTQYF. CDR3 DNA: TGCAGCGTTGTCAGGACTAGCACAGATACGCAGTATTTT.

The chain uses TRBV6-5 and TRBJ2-2; tentative D call: TRBD2 (5 bases). Looked up from germline, CDR1 is MNHEY and CDR2 is SVGAGI. The CDR3 covers 14 residues. V lost 0 bases to trimming and J lost 5 bases, with 7 bases between them. DNA of the CDR3: TGTGCCAGCAGTTACTCCGAGGGTACCGGGGAGCTGTTTTTT. Protein: CASSYSEGTGELFF.

The CDR3 coding sequence is TGCGCCAGCAGCTCCAGGGAGATCAACACCGGGGAGCTGTTTTTT. As protein: CASSSREINTGELFF. The V call is TRBV5-1, the J call TRBJ2-2; the D call may be TRBD1 or TRBD2 (5 bases each). V shed 3 bases and J shed 2 bases, with 11 bases lying between them. The CDR3 is 15 amino acids. CDR1 and CDR2 from the germline V gene are SGHRS and YFSETQ. The entire variable domain, with the rest obtained from reference TRBV5-1 and TRBJ2-2, is as follows: KAGVTQTPRYLIKTRGQQVTLSCSPISGHRSVSWYQQTPGQGLQFLFEYFSETQRNKGNFPGRFSGRQFSNSRSEMNVSTLELGDSALYLCASSSREINTGELFFGEGSRLTVL.

To note about this clone: Other DNA sequences from this sample encode an identical CDR3 as well. The chain combines TRBV27 with TRBJ2-7; D might be TRBD2 (5 bases). Trimming removed 5 bases at V and 0 bases at J, with 8 bases between. Looked up from germline, CDR1 is MNHEY and CDR2 is SMNVEV (reference sequence). The CDR3 length is 13 residues. CDR3 residues: CASSLGISYEQYF. The CDR3 nucleotides read TGTGCCAGCAGTCTCGGGATCTCCTACGAGCAGTACTTC.

The genes are TRBV7-2 and TRBJ2-7; D unclear. The CDR3 loop spans 14 amino acids. V lost 1 base and J 5 bases, leaving 12 bases between the germline ends. Germline V lookup: CDR1 SGHTA, CDR2 FQGNSA. CDR3 DNA sequence: TGTGCCAGCAGCTTAGAGAGTGGTTTCAACGAGCAGTACTTC. It codes for CASSLESGFNEQYF.

For this clone: The sample has other DNA sequences that encode this CDR3 too. The chain couples TRBV5-4 to TRBJ2-2; D is perhaps TRBD2 (6 bases). Per germline, CDR1 SGHNT and CDR2 YYREEE (reference sequence). The CDR3 totals 15 residues. V lost 0 bases, J lost 0 bases, and 6 bases lay in between. CDR3 region: CASSLAGANTGELFF. CDR3 in DNA: TGTGCCAGCAGCTTGGCGGGAGCGAACACCGGGGAGCTGTTTTTT.